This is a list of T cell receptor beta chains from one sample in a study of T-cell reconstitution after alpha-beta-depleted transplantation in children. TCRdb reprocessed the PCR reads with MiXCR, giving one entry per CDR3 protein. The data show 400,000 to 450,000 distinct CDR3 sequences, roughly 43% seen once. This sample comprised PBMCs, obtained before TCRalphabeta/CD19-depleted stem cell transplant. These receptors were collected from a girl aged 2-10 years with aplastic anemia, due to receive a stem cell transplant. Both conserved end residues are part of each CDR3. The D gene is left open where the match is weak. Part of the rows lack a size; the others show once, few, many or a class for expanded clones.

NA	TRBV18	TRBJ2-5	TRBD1	TGTGCCAGCTCACCAACCAGGGGGGAGACCCAGTACTTC	CASSPTRGETQYF
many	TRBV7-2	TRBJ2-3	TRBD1	TGTGCCAGCAGCTCCGACAGGGGCACAGATACGCAGTATTTT	CASSSDRGTDTQYF
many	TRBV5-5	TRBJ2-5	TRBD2	TGTGCCAGCAGCCGGGGACTAGCGGGAGGGGGACAAGAGACCCAGTACTTC	CASSRGLAGGGQETQYF
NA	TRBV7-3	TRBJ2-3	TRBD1	TGTGCCAGCAGCTTAGGGACAGGTCCCACAGATACGCAGTATTTT	CASSLGTGPTDTQYF
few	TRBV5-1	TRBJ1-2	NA	TGTGCCAGCTCACCAGGGAGTAACTATGGCTACACCTTC	CASSPGSNYGYTF
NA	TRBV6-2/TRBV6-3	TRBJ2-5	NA	TGTGCCAGCCACAGCGGAGAGACCCAGTACTTC	CASHSGETQYF
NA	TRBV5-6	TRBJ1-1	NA	TGTGCCAGCAGCCCGTTTTTGAGATACACTGAAGCTTTCTTT	CASSPFLRYTEAFF
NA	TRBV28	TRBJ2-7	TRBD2	TGTGCCAGCAGTTCCCCAGGTAGCGGGACCACCTCCTACGAGCAGTACTTC	CASSSPGSGTTSYEQYF
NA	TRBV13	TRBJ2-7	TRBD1	TGTGCCAGCAGCCCTAGCGGGACAGGGGGCGAGTACGAGCAGTACTTC	CASSPSGTGGEYEQYF
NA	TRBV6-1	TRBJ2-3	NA	TGTGCCAGCAGTGGGGGCTCAGGCAAGCCGCAGTATTTT	CASSGGSGKPQYF
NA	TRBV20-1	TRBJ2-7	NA	TGCAGTGCGGGGAGACCCTACGAGCAGTACTTC	CSAGRPYEQYF
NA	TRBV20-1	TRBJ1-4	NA	TGCAGTGCTAAAGGGGCTGGGGAAAAACTGTTTTTT	CSAKGAGEKLFF
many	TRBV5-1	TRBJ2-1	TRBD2	TGCGCCAGCAGCTTGAGAGGAAGCGGGATATCCTACAATGAGCAGTTCTTC	CASSLRGSGISYNEQFF
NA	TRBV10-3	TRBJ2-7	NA	TGTGCCATCAGCCGATTCCTCCGGGACACAACCTACGAGCAGTACTTC	CAISRFLRDTTYEQYF
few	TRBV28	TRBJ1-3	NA	TGTGCCAGCAGTTTAAGCACGAGCTCTGGAAACACCATATATTTT	CASSLSTSSGNTIYF
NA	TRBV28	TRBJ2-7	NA	TGTGCCAGCGGTCGGGGCGAGCAGTACTTC	CASGRGEQYF
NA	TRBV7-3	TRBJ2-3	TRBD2	TGTGCCAGCAGCATTACTAGCGCGACACACACAGATACGCAGTATTTT	CASSITSATHTDTQYF
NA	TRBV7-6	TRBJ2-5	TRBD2	TGTGCCAGCAGCGTGGGACTAGCGGGAGTGGAGACCCAGTACTTC	CASSVGLAGVETQYF
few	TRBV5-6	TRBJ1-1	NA	TGTGCCAGCAGCTTGGAACGGTTGAACACTGAAGCTTTCTTT	CASSLERLNTEAFF
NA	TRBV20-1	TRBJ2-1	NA	TGCAGTGCTAGAGTGGGGGTGATCTACAATGAGCAGTTCTTC	CSARVGVIYNEQFF
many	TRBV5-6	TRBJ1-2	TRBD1	TGTGCCAGCAGCCCGGGACAGGGACCCCTGGGGGGCTACACCTTC	CASSPGQGPLGGYTF
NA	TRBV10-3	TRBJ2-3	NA	TGTGCCATCAGCGATACTACGTCCCGCGCGGAAGATACGCAGTATTTT	CAISDTTSRAEDTQYF
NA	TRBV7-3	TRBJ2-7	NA	TGTGCCAGCAGCTTAACGTGGTCGTCCGAGCAGTACTTC	CASSLTWSSEQYF
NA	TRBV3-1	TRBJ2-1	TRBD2	TGTGCCAGCAGCCAGGTAGCCCTACTAGCGGGAGCCGCCAATGAGCAGTTCTTC	CASSQVALLAGAANEQFF
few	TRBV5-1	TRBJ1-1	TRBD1	TGCGCCAGCAGCAGAGCCGGGACAGGGAACACTGAAGCTTTCTTT	CASSRAGTGNTEAFF
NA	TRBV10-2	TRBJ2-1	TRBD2	TGCGCCAGCAGTGAGTCGGTTGGGCGGGGGGCCTACAATGAGCAGTTCTTC	CASSESVGRGAYNEQFF
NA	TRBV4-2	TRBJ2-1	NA	TGTGCCACCCCGCGACCTAAAACTGAGCAGTTCTTC	CATPRPKTEQFF
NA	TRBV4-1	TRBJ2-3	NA	TGCGCCAGCAGCCAAATCGACAGGGCGGGGGATACGCAGTATTTT	CASSQIDRAGDTQYF
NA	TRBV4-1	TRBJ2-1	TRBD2	TGCGCCAGCAGCCAAGTAAGGGGTAGCGGGGTAACAAGCTCCTACAATGAGCAGTTCTTC	CASSQVRGSGVTSSYNEQFF
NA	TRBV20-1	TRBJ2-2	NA	TGCAGTGCTAGAGAGGGCAGGAGTAACACCGGGGAGCTGTTTTTT	CSAREGRSNTGELFF
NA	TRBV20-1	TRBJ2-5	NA	TGCAGTGCTAGCGGGAGCGCTAGAGGAGAGACCCAGTACTTC	CSASGSARGETQYF
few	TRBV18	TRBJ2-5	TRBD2	TGTGCCAGCTCACCCCGACTAGCCTTCTCGTACCAAGAGACCCAGTACTTC	CASSPRLAFSYQETQYF
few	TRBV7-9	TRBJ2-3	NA	TGTGCCAGCAGCCGGAAGCGCAAGACAGATACGCAGTATTTT	CASSRKRKTDTQYF
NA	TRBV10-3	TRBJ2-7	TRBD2	TGTGCCATCAGTGTGGCGGGAGCCCCCTACGAGCAGTACTTC	CAISVAGAPYEQYF
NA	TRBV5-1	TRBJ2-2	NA	TGCGCCAGCAGCTCCCGGGACTGGGGCACCGGGGAGCTGTTTTTT	CASSSRDWGTGELFF
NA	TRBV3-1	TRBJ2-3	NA	TGTGCCAGCAGCCAAGCTCTGGGCGGGATTGGAGATACGCAGTATTTT	CASSQALGGIGDTQYF
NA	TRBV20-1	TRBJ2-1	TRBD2	TGCAGTGCTCCCTCTAGCGGGGGCTTCAATGAGCAGTTCTTC	CSAPSSGGFNEQFF
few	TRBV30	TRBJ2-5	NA	TGTGCCTGGAGTGTATTGGGCGTGGGTCAAGAGACCCAGTACTTC	CAWSVLGVGQETQYF
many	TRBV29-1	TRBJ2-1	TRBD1	TGCAGCGTTCTCCGGGACAGCCATGAGCAGTTCTTC	CSVLRDSHEQFF
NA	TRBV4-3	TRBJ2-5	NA	TGCGCCAGCAGCCAAGATCCTAGTCAAGAGACCCAGTACTTC	CASSQDPSQETQYF
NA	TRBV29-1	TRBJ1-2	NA	TGCAGCGTTGATACTCCTTCTGTATACTATGGCTACACCTTC	CSVDTPSVYYGYTF
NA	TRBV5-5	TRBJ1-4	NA	TGTGCCAGCAGCTTGCTCCCGATCCTGGGGGAAAAACTGTTTTTT	CASSLLPILGEKLFF
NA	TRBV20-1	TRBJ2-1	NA	TGCAGTGCTGGCAAGGGCTGGGGGGCGATCAATGAGCAGTTCTTC	CSAGKGWGAINEQFF
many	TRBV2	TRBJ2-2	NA	TGTGCCACACGGTCTTTCGGCACCGGGGAGCTGTTTTTT	CATRSFGTGELFF
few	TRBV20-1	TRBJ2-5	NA	TGCAGTGCTAGGCTTACAGGGTGGGAGACCCAGTACTTC	CSARLTGWETQYF
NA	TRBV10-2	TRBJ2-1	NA	TGCGCCAGCAGTGAGTCGGAAGTTCAACAGCAGTTCTTC	CASSESEVQQQFF
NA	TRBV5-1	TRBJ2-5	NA	TGCGCCAGCAGCTCCTTTGACGGACCCCAAGAGACCCAGTACTTC	CASSSFDGPQETQYF
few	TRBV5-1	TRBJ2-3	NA	TGCGCCAGCAGCTTGGGCCCGACTCGCACAGATACGCAGTATTTT	CASSLGPTRTDTQYF
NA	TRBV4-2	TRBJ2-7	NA	TGTGCCAGCAGCCAAAGCGACAGGTGGGGGGGCTGGGGCTACGAGCAGTACTTC	CASSQSDRWGGWGYEQYF
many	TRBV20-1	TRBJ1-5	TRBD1	TGCAGTGCTAGAGATTTACAAGGGGGCGATCAGCCCCAGCATTTT	CSARDLQGGDQPQHF
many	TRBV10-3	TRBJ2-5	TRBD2	TGTGCCATCAGTGGTCGACAGCAGGGAGGGGCCCAGTACTTC	CAISGRQQGGAQYF
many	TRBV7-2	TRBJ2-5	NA	TGTGCCAGCAGCCCGGACGGGGTGGAGACCCAGTACTTC	CASSPDGVETQYF
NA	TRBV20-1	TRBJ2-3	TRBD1	TGCAGTGCCTTGCGGGACAGGGATGGCACGCAGTATTTT	CSALRDRDGTQYF